This T cell receptor beta chain was sequenced during a study of PD-L1 blockade in urothelial cancer (dated by TCRdb to the late 2010s). About the study as a whole: All patients started therapy around 2014 and received atezolizumab 1,200 mg intravenously every 3 weeks. Blood samples were analyzed 3 weeks after the start of treatment (second dose) and 6 weeks after the start of treatment. TCR sequencing covered pretreatment tumor samples and matched, serially collected peripheral blood taken before and after atezolizumab treatment. Durable clinical benefit was defined as progression-free survival longer than 6 months, and TCR features were also tested against progression-free and overall survival. About 90% of the roughly 29 patients were males with bladder-origin urothelial cancer, and about 65% of the roughly 30 reported a prior smoking history. An exploratory multi-omic analysis was conducted of the somatic, immune and clinical correlates of response to PD-L1 blockade with atezolizumab in urothelial cancer. Durable clinical benefit was achieved by nine patients but not by the remaining 20. Whole exome sequencing and RNA sequencing of pretreatment tumors were performed alongside TCR sequencing in the same patients. Under 30 patients had pretreatment blood TCR-seq, around 25 had at least one posttreatment blood collection, and around 25 had tumor TCR-seq. Patients had an ECOG performance status of 0 or 1 and had received between 0 and 3 prior chemotherapy regimens. A median of roughly 140,000 T cells and 80,000 to 100,000 unique TCRs was obtained from blood samples, and a median clonality of approximately 0.077 was observed.

Here is what the overall study found, with its caveats: Because of the small sample size (n ≈ 31) and the many exploratory analyses performed, the results are intended to be regarded as hypothesis-generating. Improved progression-free and overall survival was found to be associated with pretreatment peripheral blood TCR clonality below the median. Greater expansion of tumor-associated TCR clones in peripheral blood 3 weeks after the start of treatment was observed in patients with durable benefit (n of about 22, p = 0.022).

Points on this clone: What antigen it recognizes has not been identified. The sample holds no much larger clone one base away, and base qualities are not on file.

Each PCR received spiked-in synthetic TCR analog templates so that absolute template abundance could be estimated from read counts. The immunoSEQ assay was used to amplify TCRbeta CDR3 regions from genomic DNA with bias-controlled V and J gene primers. Sequencing of rearranged TCRbeta segments was done at approximately 20X coverage. The authors processed their data as follows. Clustering was used to correct sequencing errors, and CDR3s were annotated against IMGT to assign V, D and J genes. Out-of-frame and stop-codon sequences were excluded, and only productive TCRbeta rearrangements were used in downstream analyses. Clonality was calculated as one minus the Shannon entropy normalized by the log of the number of unique productive sequences. Fisher's exact test with Benjamini-Hochberg correction, using a cutoff of adjusted p below 0.01, was how clones that differed between time points or between blood and tumor were identified. TCRdb mirrors the immuneACCESS table, restricted to in-frame sequences. Some clones are absent from its copies; in checked studies, under half trace to an unresolved V gene, and the reason for the others is unknown. D and trimming come from the DNA, and the V and J calls and clone size come from that table. The sample table shows 30,000 to 40,000 clones, and nearly 85% are seen once. The top ten constitute 15% to 17% of the sample.

Sample time point, as interpreted from the label and publication: pretreatment peripheral blood. A cohort of 30 or so patients with locally advanced or metastatic urothelial carcinoma, treated at Memorial Sloan Kettering on a trial protocol, was included. Peripheral blood mononuclear cells were collected pretreatment and during treatment, at between 1 and 8 total time points per patient. The Qiagen DNeasy Blood extraction kit was used to purify genomic DNA from total PBMCs and tumor samples. PBMCs were collected pretreatment and during treatment and were isolated and stored as previously described. The cysteine opens and the phenylalanine closes a CDR3 of 17 amino acids. Just CDR3 DNA is preserved here, 51 bases in frame from base 1. For CDR1 and CDR2, the germline V gene lists SGDLS and YYNGEE. Trimming at the junction amounts to 0 bases on V and 0 bases on J, and the germline ends lie 14 bases apart.

The V gene is TRBV9 and the J gene is TRBJ2-3; TRBD2 could be the D gene, as 6 bases match. The input for sequencing was PBMCs, taken around atezolizumab (anti-PD-L1) treatment. The TCR comes from a man in his sixties with urothelial cancer. The DNA is as follows: TGTGCCAGCAGCGTAGAGGGCGGGGATCTCAGCACAGATACGCAGTATTTT. Translated, this is CASSVEGGDLSTDTQYF.